The 12 T cell receptor beta chains given below trace back to one sample, sequenced in a study. Using its own MiXCR run on the 5' RACE reads, TCRdb lists one record per CDR3 protein. The sample data list over ten distinct CDR3 sequences. Sequenced sample: tumor-infiltrating memory CD4+ T cells sorted from the breast tumor. Subset of the sample: memory CD4+ T cells, CD4+CD45RO+CD25-. Every receptor here comes from a female donor with breast cancer.

Worth noting for this clonotype: This beta chain represents an off-target read in a library built for alpha chains; its size is of limited meaning. The chain combines TRBV6-1 with TRBJ1-6, with 9 bases lining up with TRBD1. Germline lookup yields CDR1 MNHNS and CDR2 SASEGT. With V trimmed by 6 bases and J by 4 bases, 4 bases remained unmatched. The CDR3 has 15 residues. The CDR3 spells CASRETGGYNSPLHF. DNA of the CDR3: TGTGCCAGCAGGGAGACAGGGGGGTATAATTCACCCCTCCACTTT.

As for this clonotype: The library was prepared for alpha chains; this beta chain is a stray read, so its frequency means little. The V gene is TRBV29-1, the J gene TRBJ1-1; D possibly corresponds to TRBD1 (5 bases). Germline values: CDR1 SQVTM, CDR2 ANQGSEA. The V gene lost 2 bases and the J gene lost 0 bases, with 13 bases spanning the gap. The CDR3 is 15 residues long. The CDR3 sequence: CSVESLTAVNTEAFF. Written as DNA, the CDR3 is TGCAGCGTTGAAAGCCTGACAGCGGTGAACACTGAAGCTTTCTTT.

Comments on this clonotype: The library was prepared for alpha chains; this beta chain is a stray read, so its frequency means little. The chain carries TRBV20-1 and TRBJ1-6; D call uncertain. The CDR3 runs 9 residues. CDR1 and CDR2 (germline): DFQATT, SNEGSKA (reference sequence). The ends were cut back, 6 bases at V and 7 bases at J, with 1 base in the middle. The CDR3 region has the DNA TGCAGTGCAAATTCACCCCTCCACTTT. It translates to CSANSPLHF.

Of note for this clonotype: At one end, the junction sequence differs from germline, possibly due to a read error. This beta chain represents an off-target read in a library built for alpha chains; its size is of limited meaning. The chain couples TRBV5-5 to TRBJ1-2, with D unclear. Germline V gene data show CDR1 as SGHKS and CDR2 as YYEKEE (reference sequence). CDR3 length equals 16 residues. CDR3: CASSWLFEGGSYGYTF. The CDR3 coding sequence is TGCGCCAGCAGCTGGCTTTTTGAAGGAGGATCCTATGGCTACACCTTC.

Worth noting for this clonotype: Found in a library prepared for alpha chains, this beta chain is an off-target read, and its abundance has little meaning. This chain links TRBV7-2 with TRBJ2-1; no reliable D call. Trimming pared 5 bases from V and 8 bases from J, leaving 7 bases between. The CDR3 extends over 11 amino acids. Germline V gene sequence: CDR1 SGHTA, CDR2 FQGNSA. CDR3: CASSPIHEQFF. For the CDR3, the DNA is TGTGCCAGCAGCCCCATCCATGAGCAGTTCTTC.

Worth noting for this clonotype: For a library built for alpha chains, this beta chain is a stray read; little rests on its size. V is TRBV12-3 or TRBV12-4 and J is TRBJ1-2; D not resolved. CDR3 size: 13 residues. With 6 bases removed from V and 4 bases from J, the gap between germline ends came to 12 bases. CDR3 residues: CASRDGGSYGYTF. The CDR3 bases are TGTGCCAGCAGGGACGGAGGTTCCTATGGCTACACCTTC.

For this clonotype: This beta chain lies outside the target of a library built for alpha chains; its clone size means little. The chain employs TRBV12-3 or TRBV12-4 and TRBJ1-5, with D perhaps matching TRBD1 (5 bases). The CDR3 has 14 residues. Deletions cut 7 bases from V and 5 bases from J, with 15 bases between. CDR3 sequence reads: CASTIDSGHQPQHF. CDR3 in DNA: TGTGCCAGCACCATTGACAGCGGGCATCAGCCCCAGCATTTT.

Concerning this clonotype itself: Little can be read into the size of this beta chain, an off-target read in a library designed for alpha chains. The chain is built from TRBV12-3 or TRBV12-4 and TRBJ1-2, with a weak D call TRBD1 (5 bases). CDR3 length: 13 residues. V dropped 5 bases and J dropped 7 bases, with 14 bases sitting between them. CDR3 sequence (DNA): TGTGCCAGCAGTCTATGGGGGGGGGGTGGCTACACCTTC. This translates into CASSLWGGGGYTF.

Worth noting for this clonotype: With the library built for alpha chains, this beta chain is off target and its frequency is not meaningful. The chain joins TRBV12-3 or TRBV12-4 to TRBJ1-2; the match to TRBD1 covers 9 bases. V lost 4 bases to trimming and J lost 3 bases; unmatched junction nucleotides: 6. CDR3 size: 15 residues. This chain's CDR3 is CASSSGQGTHYGYTF. As DNA, the CDR3 is TGTGCCAGCAGTTCCGGACAGGGGACGCACTATGGCTACACCTTC.

This clonotype was picked up a small number of times. For a library built for alpha chains, this beta chain is a stray read; little rests on its size. This CDR3 reads CASSEGLGAGGTYEQYF. CDR3 DNA: TGCGCCAGCAGTGAGGGGCTGGGTGCGGGAGGGACCTACGAGCAGTACTTC. The chain recombines TRBV10-2 with TRBJ2-7; 9 nucleotides match TRBD2. Losses at the gene ends were 2 bases for V and 2 bases for J; bases not matched to a gene: 10. The CDR3 runs to 17 residues. Germline CDR1 and CDR2: WSHSY and SAAADI.

A note on this clonotype: This beta chain was picked up by a library intended for alpha chains and is off target, so its count carries little meaning. The chain employs TRBV20-1 and TRBJ2-3, with TRBD2 matching over 11 bases. TRBJ2-5 matches the DNA end more closely, so the J call is doubtful. The CDR3 extends over 14 amino acids. Germline V gene lookup returns CDR1 DFQATT and CDR2 SNEGSKA (reference sequence). Here the CDR3 DNA reads TGCAGTGCTAGAGATTTACTAGCGGGAGAGGGCCAGTACTTC. The encoded protein is CSARDLLAGEGQYF.

In the case of this clonotype: This beta chain came through as a stray read in a library set up for alpha chains, and its size says little. The rearrangement joins TRBV11-2 to TRBJ2-5, with D possibly TRBD2 on 6 matching bases. CDR3 length: 16 residues. Germline CDR1 and CDR2: SGHAT and FQNNGV. V lost 1 base and J lost 0, with 12 bases in between. The CDR3 sequence: CASSLARGMYQETQYF. DNA of the CDR3: TGTGCCAGCAGCTTAGCGCGGGGAATGTACCAAGAGACCCAGTACTTC. Full variable domain (outside the CDR3, taken from reference TRBV11-2 and TRBJ2-5): EAGVAQSPRYKIIEKRQSVAFWCNPISGHATLYWYQQILGQGPKLLIQFQNNGVVDDSQLPKDRFSAERLKGVDSTLKIQPAKLEDSAVYLCASSLARGMYQETQYFGPGTRLLVL.